This T cell receptor (beta chain) was documented in a study of blood T cell repertoires in COVID-19. Overall study context: Samples of COVID-19 (acute and convalescent) were obtained from the United States, Italy and Spain. From T cells, B-cell-depleted T cells, or PBMCs came the material, which was cDNA or gDNA.

Germline V CDR1 and CDR2: SGHRS, YFSETQ. The CDR3 loop spans 15 amino acids. Trimming at V came to 4 bases and at J to 8 bases, leaving 9 bases not matched to a gene. Original processing methods: The assay estimated nucleated cells by amplifying reference gene primers. TCRdb's copy holds only in-frame clones and misses some; the assay was immunoSEQ multiplex PCR. The DNA was the basis for D and trimming; V, J and clone size are from that table. The sample has about 70,000 clones, 65% to 90% seen once. Patients of the Seattle cohort, enrolled during active infection, were followed longitudinally. The clonotype was recovered from a man younger than 40 with COVID-19, enrolled during active disease. The chain combines TRBV5-1 with TRBJ1-4; the match to TRBD1 covers 9 bases. The sequencing sample was made of peripheral blood. The CDR3 is CASSGTTGGHEKLFF. Written as DNA, the CDR3 is TGCGCCAGCAGCGGAACGACAGGGGGTCACGAAAAACTGTTTTTT.